Sequencing of this TCR beta chain was carried out in a study of T-cell reconstitution after alpha-beta-depleted transplantation in children (dated by TCRdb to the mid-2010s). Regarding the complete study: Using TCR repertoire profiling, the study followed T-cell immune reconstitution in a quantitative way in children after TCRalphabeta/CD19-depleted allogeneic hematopoietic cell transplantation. Broader findings and caveats from the paper: Hyperexpanded clone frequencies declined over subsequent months; after one year, T-cell counts and TCRbeta diversity were mostly attributed to newly produced T cells. In some patients, the high TCRbeta diversity seen at day 60 was put down to recipient T cells and intrathymic progenitors that had survived conditioning. About two months after transplant, the apparently early recovery of alphabetaT-cell counts reportedly depended on just several hundred clones that had expanded rapidly and came from non-depleted graft cells.

The intended sense of this specimen's treatment or condition label: allogeneic hematopoietic cell transplantation with graft depleted of TCRalphabeta T cells and CD19 B cells. TCRalphabeta/CD19-depleted allogeneic hematopoietic cell grafts were given to the transplant recipients, all of whom were children. Turning to this clonotype: There is no known antigen for this receptor. No per-base quality is available; no much larger clone lies one base away.

Based on the germline V gene (reference sequence), the CDR1 and CDR2 sequences are LNHNV and YYDKDF. The CDR3 runs 15 residues from the cysteine to the phenylalanine. Just the 45-base CDR3 DNA is kept, in frame starting at base 1. V lost 0 bases and J lost 6 bases; the stretch between them is 12 bases long. The protocol used for the library was PCR. Instrument on record: Illumina HiSeq 2500. To normalize quantification of the TCRbeta repertoire, the TCR libraries were built with molecular barcoding that relied on unique molecular identifiers. The raw public data were reprocessed by TCRdb itself: fastp quality trimming at Q25, MiXCR clonotype calling, in-frame beta chains only. When rows share a CDR3 protein, they turn into one entry using the most common DNA and genes. Present in this sample are about 830,000 distinct CDR3 sequences, roughly 15% of which were seen just once. Clones ranked in the top ten supply around 4.5% of the sample.

The chain employs TRBV15 and TRBJ2-1; perhaps TRBD2 is the D gene, with 6 bases matching. The TCR was taken from a male patient younger than 18 who had a stem cell transplant for acute lymphoblastic leukemia, so the T cells may come from the graft donor. The sequenced sample was PBMCs, mostly from graft donor cells, obtained 360 days after TCRalphabeta/CD19-depleted stem cell transplant. The CDR3: CATSRDRGMVNEQFF. The DNA sequence is given as TGTGCCACCAGCAGAGATCGGGGGATGGTCAATGAGCAGTTCTTC.